This T cell receptor beta chain was profiled in a study of identical twins. The germline V gene has CDR1 MDHEN and CDR2 SYDVKM. Between the trimmed V and J ends, which lost 5 bases and 5 bases, there was a span of 8 bases. The CDR3 length is 12 residues. TCRdb reanalysed the 5' RACE reads using MiXCR and keeps one entry per CDR3 protein. The repertoire holds about 330,000 distinct CDR3 sequences, with 9% to 15% as singletons. This sample also belongs to another study, concerning yellow fever vaccine responses in identical twins.

The source is a woman aged 18 to 35 in good health. The sample comprised CD8+ T cells sorted from blood. The chain has TRBV28 and TRBJ2-3, with D hard to call. The CDR3 bases are TGTGCCAGCAGTCCTAAAGTAGATACGCAGTATTTT. It yields the protein CASSPKVDTQYF.